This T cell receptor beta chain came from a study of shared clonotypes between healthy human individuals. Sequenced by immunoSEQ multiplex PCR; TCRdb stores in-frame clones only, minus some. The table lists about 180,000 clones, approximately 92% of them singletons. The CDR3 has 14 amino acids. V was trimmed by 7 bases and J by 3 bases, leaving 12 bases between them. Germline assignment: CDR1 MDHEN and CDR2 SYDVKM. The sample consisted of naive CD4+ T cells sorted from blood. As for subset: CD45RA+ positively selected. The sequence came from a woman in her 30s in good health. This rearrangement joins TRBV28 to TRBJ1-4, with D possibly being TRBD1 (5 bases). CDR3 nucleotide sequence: TGTGCCAGCACCGTGGGGGGTCCTAATGAAAAACTGTTTTTT. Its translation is CASTVGGPNEKLFF.